This T cell receptor (beta chain) was sequenced for a study of early stage breast cancer tumors. Study at large: Of around 16 invasive breast tumors, about twelve were hormone receptor-positive, HER2-negative.

Study-wide findings and caveats: Tumor and normal breast were distinguished via blood comparison in about 90% of the 16 patients.

For this clone: Its antigen is not known.

Blood replicates held 0.5 ug DNA, tumor or normal breast approximately 1.5 ug, two each. Using immunoSEQ multiplex PCR, the repertoire was profiled, and TCRdb retains in-frame clones only, with some absent. The sample includes more than 65,000 clones, more than 70% of them seen just once. Germline values: CDR1 SGHAT, CDR2 FQNNGV. This CDR3 contains 12 residues. V lost 1 base to trimming and J lost 3 bases, with 3 bases between them. The V and J genes are TRBV11-2 and TRBJ1-2; D not certain. The sequence was collected from a person in their 40s with breast cancer. The sample taken for sequencing was blood. The CDR3 bases are TGTGCCAGCAGCTTAGGGTACTATGGCTACACCTTC. Translating gives CASSLGYYGYTF.